Listed below are T cell receptor beta chains from one sample, sequenced in a study of shared clonotypes between healthy human individuals. The assay was immunoSEQ multiplex PCR, and TCRdb's table has in-frame clones only and misses some. The sample has millions of clones; over 90% are singletons. Sequencing was carried out using naive CD4+ T cells from PBMCs. All receptors derive from a man aged 18-30 years in good health. Some clones in this sample may be carry-over from other donors' samples. Both conserved end residues are part of each CDR3. The D gene is left open where the match is weak. Clone size is stated in some rows and not others, as once, few, many or a class when expanded.

d_call: -
j_call: TRBJ1-3
clone_size: -
v_call: TRBV5-5
cdr3_aa: CASSLTGFGNTIYF
cdr3_nt: TGTGCCAGCAGCCTAACAGGGTTCGGAAACACCATATATTTT

d_call: -
j_call: TRBJ2-3
clone_size: -
v_call: TRBV19
cdr3_aa: CASEGVSTDTQYF
cdr3_nt: TGTGCCAGTGAGGGTGTTTCAACAGATACGCAGTATTTT

d_call: TRBD2
j_call: TRBJ2-3
clone_size: -
v_call: TRBV28
cdr3_aa: CASSFPGASGSGSTDTQYF
cdr3_nt: TGTGCCAGCAGTTTCCCCGGGGCTAGCGGGAGCGGGTCCACAGATACGCAGTATTTT

d_call: -
j_call: TRBJ2-7
clone_size: once
v_call: TRBV27
cdr3_aa: CASRRDPGDPREQYF
cdr3_nt: TGTGCCAGCAGGCGTGACCCGGGGGACCCTCGGGAGCAGTACTTC

d_call: TRBD2
j_call: TRBJ2-5
clone_size: -
v_call: TRBV7-2
cdr3_aa: CASSRLAVQETQYF
cdr3_nt: TGTGCCAGCAGCCGTCTAGCGGTTCAAGAGACCCAGTACTTC

d_call: -
j_call: TRBJ1-1
clone_size: few
v_call: TRBV7-9
cdr3_aa: CASTLPWATEAFF
cdr3_nt: TGTGCCAGCACCCTACCTTGGGCCACTGAAGCTTTCTTT

d_call: TRBD1
j_call: TRBJ1-1
clone_size: -
v_call: TRBV5-1
cdr3_aa: CASSSRDRGNTEAFF
cdr3_nt: TGCGCCAGCAGCTCACGGGACAGGGGGAACACTGAAGCTTTCTTT

d_call: TRBD1
j_call: TRBJ2-1
clone_size: -
v_call: TRBV6-5
cdr3_aa: CASSFRGHSYNEQFF
cdr3_nt: TGTGCCAGCAGTTTCAGGGGGCACTCCTACAATGAGCAGTTCTTC

d_call: -
j_call: TRBJ1-5
clone_size: few
v_call: TRBV6-1
cdr3_aa: CASRGDGNQPQHF
cdr3_nt: TGTGCCAGCAGGGGGGACGGCAATCAGCCCCAGCATTTT

d_call: -
j_call: TRBJ2-3
clone_size: -
v_call: TRBV7-2
cdr3_aa: CASSSQRNTDTQYF
cdr3_nt: TGTGCCAGCAGCTCCCAGCGGAACACAGATACGCAGTATTTT

d_call: TRBD2
j_call: TRBJ2-1
clone_size: -
v_call: TRBV10-3
cdr3_aa: CAIKRLADDNEQFF
cdr3_nt: TGTGCCATCAAGCGACTAGCGGACGACAATGAGCAGTTCTTC

d_call: -
j_call: TRBJ1-2
clone_size: -
v_call: TRBV5-1
cdr3_aa: CASSFMGSLGYTF
cdr3_nt: TGCGCCAGCAGCTTTATGGGCTCGCTGGGCTACACCTTC

d_call: -
j_call: TRBJ2-3
clone_size: -
v_call: TRBV7-3
cdr3_aa: CASSLYGGRALTDTQYF
cdr3_nt: TGTGCCAGCAGCTTATATGGGGGGCGGGCCCTCACAGATACGCAGTATTTT

d_call: TRBD2
j_call: TRBJ2-1
clone_size: -
v_call: TRBV2
cdr3_aa: CASSGSGRYNEQFF
cdr3_nt: TGTGCCAGCAGTGGTAGCGGGAGGTACAATGAGCAGTTCTTC

d_call: -
j_call: TRBJ2-1
clone_size: -
v_call: TRBV5-1
cdr3_aa: CTSSFGPGTYNEQFF
cdr3_nt: TGCACCAGCAGCTTTGGGCCAGGTACTTACAATGAGCAGTTCTTC

d_call: -
j_call: TRBJ2-1
clone_size: once
v_call: TRBV5-1
cdr3_aa: CASSLAQSPNEQFF
cdr3_nt: TGCGCCAGCAGCTTGGCCCAGTCCCCGAATGAGCAGTTCTTC

d_call: -
j_call: TRBJ2-4
clone_size: -
v_call: TRBV9
cdr3_aa: CASSAGTANSGNIQYF
cdr3_nt: TGTGCCAGCAGCGCCGGGACGGCCAATTCGGGAAACATTCAGTACTTC

d_call: -
j_call: TRBJ2-7
clone_size: -
v_call: TRBV28
cdr3_aa: CASSPWGAGHEQYF
cdr3_nt: TGTGCCAGCAGTCCATGGGGGGCCGGCCACGAGCAGTACTTC

d_call: -
j_call: TRBJ2-1
clone_size: -
v_call: TRBV2
cdr3_aa: CASSHAQRQIRNEQFF
cdr3_nt: TGTGCCAGCAGCCACGCACAAAGACAGATAAGAAATGAGCAGTTCTTC

d_call: -
j_call: TRBJ2-7
clone_size: -
v_call: TRBV6-6
cdr3_aa: CASSHPRVYEQYF
cdr3_nt: TGTGCCAGCAGTCACCCGAGGGTCTACGAGCAGTACTTC

d_call: -
j_call: TRBJ1-1
clone_size: -
v_call: TRBV7-3
cdr3_aa: CASRLNAQTEAFF
cdr3_nt: TGTGCCAGCAGACTAAATGCTCAGACAGAAGCTTTCTTT

d_call: TRBD1
j_call: TRBJ1-2
clone_size: once
v_call: TRBV5-1
cdr3_aa: CASSLGTGLGYFYGYTF
cdr3_nt: TGCGCCAGCAGCTTGGGGACAGGGCTAGGGTACTTCTATGGCTACACCTTC

d_call: -
j_call: TRBJ2-5
clone_size: -
v_call: TRBV5-1
cdr3_aa: CASSLAGQGETQYF
cdr3_nt: TGCGCCAGCAGCTTGGCCGGGCAGGGGGAGACCCAGTACTTC

d_call: -
j_call: TRBJ2-5
clone_size: -
v_call: TRBV10-3
cdr3_aa: CAISSGTGLGQTQYF
cdr3_nt: TGTGCCATCAGCTCCGGGACAGGACTAGGGCAGACCCAGTACTTC

d_call: -
j_call: TRBJ2-1
clone_size: -
v_call: TRBV29-1
cdr3_aa: CSVYRASYNEQFF
cdr3_nt: TGCAGCGTTTACAGAGCCTCCTACAATGAGCAGTTCTTC

d_call: -
j_call: TRBJ2-3
clone_size: -
v_call: TRBV5-1
cdr3_aa: CASSSQGGGTDTQYF
cdr3_nt: TGCGCCAGCAGCTCCCAGGGAGGCGGCACAGATACGCAGTATTTT

d_call: -
j_call: TRBJ2-5
clone_size: -
v_call: TRBV15
cdr3_aa: CATSRDRGQGPQYF
cdr3_nt: TGTGCCACCAGCAGAGATCGCGGGCAGGGGCCCCAGTACTTC

d_call: -
j_call: TRBJ1-5
clone_size: -
v_call: TRBV28
cdr3_aa: CASRVGGSNQPQHF
cdr3_nt: TGTGCCAGCAGGGTCGGGGGGAGCAATCAGCCCCAGCATTTT

d_call: -
j_call: TRBJ1-5
clone_size: -
v_call: TRBV28
cdr3_aa: CASSSVFWEPQHF
cdr3_nt: TGTGCCAGCAGTTCTGTCTTTTGGGAGCCCCAGCATTTT

d_call: TRBD2
j_call: TRBJ2-2
clone_size: -
v_call: TRBV7-3
cdr3_aa: CASSGGLAGRYPYTGELFF
cdr3_nt: TGTGCCAGCAGCGGGGGACTAGCGGGACGCTACCCTTACACCGGGGAGCTGTTTTTT

d_call: TRBD2
j_call: TRBJ2-1
clone_size: -
v_call: TRBV28
cdr3_aa: CASRRSGRTSNEQFF
cdr3_nt: TGTGCCAGCAGAAGAAGCGGGAGAACCTCCAATGAGCAGTTCTTC

d_call: -
j_call: TRBJ1-3
clone_size: -
v_call: TRBV5-6
cdr3_aa: CASSPDGGTGNTIYF
cdr3_nt: TGTGCCAGCAGCCCGGACGGGGGAACTGGAAACACCATATATTTT

d_call: -
j_call: TRBJ2-5
clone_size: once
v_call: TRBV18
cdr3_aa: CASSLQPTPQETQYF
cdr3_nt: TGTGCCAGCTCACTCCAACCTACACCCCAAGAGACCCAGTACTTC

d_call: TRBD2
j_call: TRBJ2-5
clone_size: -
v_call: TRBV6-1
cdr3_aa: CASSERGGETQYF
cdr3_nt: TGTGCCAGCAGTGAAAGGGGAGGGGAGACCCAGTACTTC

d_call: -
j_call: TRBJ1-2
clone_size: once
v_call: TRBV30
cdr3_aa: CAWSVGGLGYTF
cdr3_nt: TGTGCCTGGAGTGTTGGCGGATTAGGCTACACCTTC

d_call: -
j_call: TRBJ1-4
clone_size: once
v_call: TRBV28
cdr3_aa: CASSLIGPREKLFF
cdr3_nt: TGTGCCAGCAGTTTAATTGGGCCGCGTGAAAAACTGTTTTTT